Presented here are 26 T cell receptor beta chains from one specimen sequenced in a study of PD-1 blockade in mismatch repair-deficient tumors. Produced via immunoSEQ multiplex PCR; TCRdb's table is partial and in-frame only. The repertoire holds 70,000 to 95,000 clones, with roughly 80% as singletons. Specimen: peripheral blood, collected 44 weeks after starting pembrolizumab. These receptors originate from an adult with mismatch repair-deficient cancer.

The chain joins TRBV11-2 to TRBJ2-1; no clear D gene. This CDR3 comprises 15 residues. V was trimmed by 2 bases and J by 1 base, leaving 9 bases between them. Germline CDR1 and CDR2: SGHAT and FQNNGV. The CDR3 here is CASSLSGGSYNEQFF. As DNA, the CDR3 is TGTGCCAGCAGCTTATCGGGCGGATCCTACAATGAGCAGTTCTTC.

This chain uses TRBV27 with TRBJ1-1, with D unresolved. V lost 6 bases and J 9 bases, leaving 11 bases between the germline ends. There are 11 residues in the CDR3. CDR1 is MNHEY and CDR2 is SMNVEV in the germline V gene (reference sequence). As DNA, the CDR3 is TGTGCCAGCAGAACCAGGCTTCAAGCTTTCTTT. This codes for CASRTRLQAFF.

The CDR3 is CAWSVVAGGYNEQFF. In DNA form, the CDR3 reads TGTGCCTGGAGTGTCGTAGCGGGAGGGTACAATGAGCAGTTCTTC. The chain is built from TRBV30 and TRBJ2-1; TRBD2 aligns across 11 bases. Germline CDR1 is GTSNPN and CDR2 is SVGIG (reference sequence). The CDR3 loop spans 15 amino acids. J gave up 4 bases and V 0 bases, and 2 bases lay outside the gene matches.

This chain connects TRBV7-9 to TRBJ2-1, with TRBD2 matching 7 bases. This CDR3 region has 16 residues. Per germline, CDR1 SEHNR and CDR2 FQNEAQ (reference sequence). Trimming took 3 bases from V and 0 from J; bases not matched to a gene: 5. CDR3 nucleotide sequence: TGTGCCAGCAGCTTGAGGGGCGGGAGCTCCTACAATGAGCAGTTCTTC. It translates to CASSLRGGSSYNEQFF.

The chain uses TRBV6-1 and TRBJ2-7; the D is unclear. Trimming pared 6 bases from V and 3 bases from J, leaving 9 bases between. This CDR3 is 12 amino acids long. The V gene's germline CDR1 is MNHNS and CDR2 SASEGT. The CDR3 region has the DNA TGTGCCAGCAGCCAGATTTTCTACGAGCAGTACTTC. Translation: CASSQIFYEQYF.

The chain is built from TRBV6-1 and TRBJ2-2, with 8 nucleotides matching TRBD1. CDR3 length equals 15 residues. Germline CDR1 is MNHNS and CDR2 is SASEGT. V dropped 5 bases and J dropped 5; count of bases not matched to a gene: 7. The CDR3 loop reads CASSSRGPETGELFF. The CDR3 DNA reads TGTGCCAGCAGTAGCAGGGGGCCAGAGACCGGGGAGCTGTTTTTT.

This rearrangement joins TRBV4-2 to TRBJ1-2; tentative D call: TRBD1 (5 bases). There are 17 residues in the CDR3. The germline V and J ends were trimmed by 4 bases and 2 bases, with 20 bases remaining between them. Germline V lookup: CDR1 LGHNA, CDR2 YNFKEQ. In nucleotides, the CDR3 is TGTGCCAGCAGCCCTAAAAGTGGTTTAGGGGCCAACTATGGCTACACCTTC. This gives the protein CASSPKSGLGANYGYTF.

CDR3 in amino acids: CASSLLRGANTGELFF. CDR3 in DNA: TGTGCCAGCAGCTTATTGAGGGGAGCGAACACCGGGGAGCTGTTTTTT. V and J are TRBV13 and TRBJ2-2; either TRBD1 or TRBD2 may fit D (5 bases each). Germline V gives CDR1 PRHDT, CDR2 FYEKMQ (reference sequence). V was pared by 2 bases and J by 0 bases, with 10 bases between. CDR3 length equals 16 residues.

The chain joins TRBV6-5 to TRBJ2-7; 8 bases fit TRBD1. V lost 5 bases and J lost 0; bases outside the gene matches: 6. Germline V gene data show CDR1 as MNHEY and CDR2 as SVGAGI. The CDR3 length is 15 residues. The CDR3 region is CASSSRDRSSYEQYF. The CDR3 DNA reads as TGTGCCAGCAGTAGCCGGGACAGGAGCTCCTACGAGCAGTACTTC.

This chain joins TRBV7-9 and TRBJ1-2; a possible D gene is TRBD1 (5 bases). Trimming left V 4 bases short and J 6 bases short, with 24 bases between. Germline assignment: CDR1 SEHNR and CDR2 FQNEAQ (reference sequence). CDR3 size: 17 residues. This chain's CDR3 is CASSSYSSRDQGHGYTF. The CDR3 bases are TGTGCCAGCAGCTCATACTCTTCCCGGGACCAGGGCCATGGCTACACCTTC.

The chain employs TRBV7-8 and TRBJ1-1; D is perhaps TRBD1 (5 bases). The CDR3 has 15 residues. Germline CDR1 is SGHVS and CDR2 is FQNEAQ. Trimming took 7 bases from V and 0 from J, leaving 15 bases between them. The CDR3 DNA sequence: TGTGCCAGCACCCTTAGGACAACATTGAACACTGAAGCTTTCTTT. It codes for CASTLRTTLNTEAFF.

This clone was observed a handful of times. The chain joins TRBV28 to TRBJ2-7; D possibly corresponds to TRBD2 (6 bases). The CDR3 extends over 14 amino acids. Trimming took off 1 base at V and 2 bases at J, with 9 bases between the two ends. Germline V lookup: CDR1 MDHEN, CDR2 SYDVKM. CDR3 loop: CASSLYRGTYEQYF. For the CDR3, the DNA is TGTGCCAGCAGTTTATACCGGGGGACCTACGAGCAGTACTTC. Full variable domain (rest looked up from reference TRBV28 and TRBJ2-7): DVKVTQSSRYLVKRTGEKVFLECVQDMDHENMFWYRQDPGLGLRLIYFSYDVKMKEKGDIPEGYSVSREKKERFSLILESASTNQTSMYLCASSLYRGTYEQYFGPGTRLTVT.

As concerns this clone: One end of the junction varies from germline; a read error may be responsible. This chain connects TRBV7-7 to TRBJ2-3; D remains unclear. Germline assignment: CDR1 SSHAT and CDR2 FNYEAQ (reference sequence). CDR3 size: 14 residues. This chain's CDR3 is CASSLAGSTDTQYF. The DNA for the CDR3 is TGTGCTAGCAGCTTAGCAGGAAGCACAGATACGCAGTATTTT.

The CDR3 DNA reads TGTGCCAGTTGGAGTCGCGGGGGACGCTCCGGCAATGAGCAGTTCTTC. Amino acid sequence: CASWSRGGRSGNEQFF. The V and J genes are TRBV19 and TRBJ2-1, with 7 bases lining up with TRBD2. J gave up 6 bases and V 8 bases, and 16 bases lay outside the gene matches. Germline V CDR1 and CDR2: LNHDA, SQIVND (reference sequence). The CDR3 extends over 16 amino acids. The entire variable domain, with the rest obtained from reference TRBV19 and TRBJ2-1, is as follows: DGGITQSPKYLFRKEGQNVTLSCEQNLNHDAMYWYRQDPGQGLRLIYYSQIVNDFQKGDIAEGYSVSREKKESFPLTVTSAQKNPTAFYLCASWSRGGRSGNEQFFGPGTRLTVL.

The CDR3 sequence: CASSLKETQYF. In DNA, the CDR3 is TGTGCCAGCAGCCTGAAAGAGACCCAGTACTTC. V usage is TRBV7-2 and J usage is TRBJ2-5; D is undetermined. Trimming took off 5 bases at V and 3 bases at J, with 4 bases between the two ends. Germline V gene data show CDR1 as SGHTA and CDR2 as FQGNSA. This CDR3 spans 11 amino acids.

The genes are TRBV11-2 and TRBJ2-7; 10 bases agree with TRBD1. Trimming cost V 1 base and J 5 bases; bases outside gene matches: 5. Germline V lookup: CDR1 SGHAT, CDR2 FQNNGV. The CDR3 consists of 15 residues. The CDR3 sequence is CASSLAGTGVHEQYF. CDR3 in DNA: TGTGCCAGCAGCTTAGCAGGGACAGGGGTCCACGAGCAGTACTTC.

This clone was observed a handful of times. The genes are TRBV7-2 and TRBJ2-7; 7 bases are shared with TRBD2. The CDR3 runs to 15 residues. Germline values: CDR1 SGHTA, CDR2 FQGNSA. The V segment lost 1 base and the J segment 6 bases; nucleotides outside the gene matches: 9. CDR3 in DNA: TGTGCCAGCAGCTTAGTTTTGCGGGAGTTCAGCGAGCAGTACTTC. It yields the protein CASSLVLREFSEQYF.

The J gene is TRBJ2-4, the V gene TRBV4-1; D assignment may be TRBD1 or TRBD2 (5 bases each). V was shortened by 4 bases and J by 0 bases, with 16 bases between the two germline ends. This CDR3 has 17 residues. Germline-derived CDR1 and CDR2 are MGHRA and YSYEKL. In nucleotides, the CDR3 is TGCGCCAGCAGCCCACAAAGAGGGGCAGGAGCCAAAAACATTCAGTACTTC. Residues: CASSPQRGAGAKNIQYF.

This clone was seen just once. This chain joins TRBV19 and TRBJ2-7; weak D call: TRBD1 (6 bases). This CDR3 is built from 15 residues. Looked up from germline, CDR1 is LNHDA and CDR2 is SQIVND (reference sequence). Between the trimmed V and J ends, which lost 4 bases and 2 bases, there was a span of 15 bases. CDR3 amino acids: CASSRPGQRTYEQYF. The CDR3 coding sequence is TGTGCCAGTAGTAGGCCGGGACAACGAACCTACGAGCAGTACTTC. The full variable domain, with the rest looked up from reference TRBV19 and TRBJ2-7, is DGGITQSPKYLFRKEGQNVTLSCEQNLNHDAMYWYRQDPGQGLRLIYYSQIVNDFQKGDIAEGYSVSREKKESFPLTVTSAQKNPTAFYLCASSRPGQRTYEQYFGPGTRLTVT.

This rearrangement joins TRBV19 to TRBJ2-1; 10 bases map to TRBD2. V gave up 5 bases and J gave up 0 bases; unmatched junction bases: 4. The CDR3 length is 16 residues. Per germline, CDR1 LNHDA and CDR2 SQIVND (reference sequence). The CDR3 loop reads CASSSRLAGSYNEQFF. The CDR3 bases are TGTGCCAGTAGTTCCAGACTAGCGGGCTCCTACAATGAGCAGTTCTTC.

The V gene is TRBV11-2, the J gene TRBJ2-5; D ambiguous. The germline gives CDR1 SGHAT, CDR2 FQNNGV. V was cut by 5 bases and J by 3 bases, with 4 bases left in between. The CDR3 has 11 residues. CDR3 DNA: TGTGCCAGCAGCCAAAAAGAGACCCAGTACTTC. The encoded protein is CASSQKETQYF.

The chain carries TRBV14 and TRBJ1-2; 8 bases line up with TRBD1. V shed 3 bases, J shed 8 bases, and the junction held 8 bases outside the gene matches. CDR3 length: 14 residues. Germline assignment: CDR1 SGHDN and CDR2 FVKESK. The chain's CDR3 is CASSHRTGLKGYTF. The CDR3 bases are TGTGCCAGCAGCCACCGGACAGGGCTGAAGGGCTACACCTTC.

The CDR3 loop is CASSSDGQGAYNSPLHF. The CDR3 coding sequence is TGCGCCAGCAGCTCAGACGGACAGGGGGCTTATAATTCACCCCTCCACTTT. The chain employs TRBV5-1 and TRBJ1-6; the match to TRBD1 covers 11 bases. The CDR3 has 17 amino acids. V was clipped by 3 bases and J by 4 bases; unmatched bases: 6. Germline V gene sequence: CDR1 SGHRS, CDR2 YFSETQ.

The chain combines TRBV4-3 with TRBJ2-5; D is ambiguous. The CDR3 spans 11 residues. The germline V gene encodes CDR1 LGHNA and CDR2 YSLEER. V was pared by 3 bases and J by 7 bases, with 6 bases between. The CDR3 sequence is CASSHAGTQYF. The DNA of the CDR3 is TGCGCCAGCAGCCACGCCGGGACCCAGTACTTC.

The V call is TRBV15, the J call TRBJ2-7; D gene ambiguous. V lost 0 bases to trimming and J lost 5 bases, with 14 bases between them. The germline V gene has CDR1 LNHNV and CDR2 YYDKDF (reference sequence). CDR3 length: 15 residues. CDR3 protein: CATSRERIAKDEQYF. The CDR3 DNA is TGTGCCACCAGCAGAGAGAGGATAGCTAAGGACGAGCAGTACTTC.

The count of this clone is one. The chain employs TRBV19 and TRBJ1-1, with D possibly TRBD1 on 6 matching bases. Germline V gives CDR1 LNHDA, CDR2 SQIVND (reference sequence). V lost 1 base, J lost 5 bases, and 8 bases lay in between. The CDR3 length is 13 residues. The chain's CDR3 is CASSIGGGTEAFF. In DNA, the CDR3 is TGTGCCAGTAGTATAGGAGGGGGGACTGAAGCTTTCTTT.